These 12 T cell receptor beta chains came from one sample sequenced in a study of cytomegalovirus exposure and HLA in healthy donors. Produced via immunoSEQ multiplex PCR; TCRdb's table is partial and in-frame only. Of about 98,000 clones in the sample, roughly nine tenths are singletons; the top ten hold 6.3%. Input material: PBMCs. These receptors came from a man in his late teens or twenties in good health and CMV-seropositive.

The V gene is TRBV28, the J gene TRBJ1-5, with D tentatively TRBD1 (5 bases). CDR3 size: 11 residues. Germline V lookup: CDR1 MDHEN, CDR2 SYDVKM. Trimming cost V 6 bases and J 9 bases, with 9 bases left between them. CDR3 protein: CASSSDRPQHF. CDR3 nucleotides: TGTGCCAGCAGCTCTGACAGGCCCCAGCATTTT.

This clone was seen a few times. The chain has TRBV19 and TRBJ2-7; 10 bases are shared with TRBD1. CDR3 length equals 14 residues. Germline V gene data show CDR1 as LNHDA and CDR2 as SQIVND (reference sequence). V trimming: 5 bases; J trimming: 4 bases; junction bases outside the gene matches: 5. CDR3 sequence reads: CASSAGQGGYEQYF. CDR3 DNA sequence: TGTGCCAGTAGTGCCGGACAGGGGGGATACGAGCAGTACTTC.

The chain recombines TRBV11-3 with TRBJ2-3; D gene uncertain. Trimming pared 3 bases from V and 2 bases from J, leaving 6 bases between. CDR1 is SGHNT, CDR2 YENEEA, per germline. The CDR3 extends over 13 amino acids. CDR3 in amino acids: CASSLEFTDTQYF. CDR3 DNA: TGTGCCAGCAGCTTGGAGTTCACAGATACGCAGTATTTT.

This sequence joins TRBV11-3 and TRBJ2-3, with a weak D call TRBD2 (6 bases). CDR1 SGHNT and CDR2 YENEEA come from the germline V gene. The CDR3 covers 15 residues. V lost 5 bases to trimming and J lost 0 bases, with 12 bases between them. For the CDR3, the DNA is TGTGCCAGCAGCCTTATCGGGACTAGCACAGATACGCAGTATTTT. Protein: CASSLIGTSTDTQYF.

This chain links TRBV18 with TRBJ2-5; 7 bases align to TRBD2. Germline-derived CDR1 and CDR2 are KGHSH and LQKENI. V trimming: 6 bases; J trimming: 5 bases; junction bases outside the gene matches: 9. The CDR3 runs to 14 residues. CDR3 sequence: CASSPGLLGETQYF. CDR3 bases: TGTGCCAGCTCCCCGGGACTATTGGGCGAGACCCAGTACTTC. The variable domain in full, completed from reference TRBV18 and TRBJ2-5, reads NAGVMQNPRHLVRRRGQEARLRCSPMKGHSHVYWYRQLPEEGLKFMVYLQKENIIDESGMPKERFSAEFPKEGPSILRIQQVVRGDSAAYFCASSPGLLGETQYFGPGTRLLVL.

The V and J genes are TRBV13 and TRBJ2-7; D gene unclear. The CDR3 contains 14 residues. Germline values: CDR1 PRHDT, CDR2 FYEKMQ (reference sequence). V was trimmed by 4 bases and J by 7 bases, leaving 17 bases between them. CDR3: CASSSQVSSWEQYF. Written as DNA, the CDR3 is TGTGCCAGCAGCTCCCAGGTATCCTCCTGGGAGCAGTACTTC.

This chain joins TRBV4-3 and TRBJ1-1; D perhaps matches TRBD1 (6 bases). This CDR3 has 16 residues. The V gene's germline CDR1 is LGHNA and CDR2 YSLEER. V gave up 1 base and J gave up 0 bases, with 12 bases separating them. The CDR3 sequence is CASSQGLTGLNTEAFF. CDR3 nucleotides: TGCGCCAGCAGCCAAGGGTTGACAGGCTTGAACACTGAAGCTTTCTTT.

The chain is built from TRBV7-3 and TRBJ1-3; D is ambiguous. The CDR3 length is 13 residues. Looked up from germline, CDR1 is SGHTA and CDR2 is FQGTGA. Trimming took 3 bases from V and 4 from J, leaving 7 bases between them. The CDR3 is CASSFTTGNTIYF. CDR3 DNA sequence: TGTGCCAGCAGCTTCACGACAGGAAACACCATATATTTT.

The chain links TRBV6-6 to TRBJ2-1, with 9 bases identical to TRBD2. Germline CDR1 is MNHNY and CDR2 is SVGAGI (reference sequence). Germline trimming cut 0 bases from V and 12 bases from J; bases unmatched to any gene: 9. CDR3 length equals 15 residues. CDR3: CASSYSASGELRQFF. CDR3 in DNA: TGTGCCAGCAGTTACTCGGCTAGCGGGGAGTTAAGGCAGTTCTTC.

V and J are TRBV10-3 and TRBJ2-7; TRBD2 might be the D (5 bases). In germline, CDR1 is ENHRY, CDR2 SYGVKD. The CDR3 is made up of 15 amino acids. Trimming shortened V by 2 bases and J by 0 bases, and 11 bases separated the two germline ends. The CDR3 coding sequence is TGTGCCATCAGTGAGGATCTAGCCAACTCCTACGAGCAGTACTTC. Amino acids: CAISEDLANSYEQYF.

This clone was counted only a few times. This rearrangement joins TRBV6-5 to TRBJ2-7; TRBD1 matches at 7 bases. CDR3 length: 12 amino acids. Germline V gene sequence: CDR1 MNHEY, CDR2 SVGAGI. Losses at the gene ends were 6 bases for V and 6 bases for J; bases not matched to a gene: 5. The CDR3 loop is CASSNTGAEQYF. Written as DNA, the CDR3 is TGTGCCAGCAGCAACACAGGGGCCGAGCAGTACTTC.

This clone occurred once. The V gene is TRBV9, the J gene TRBJ2-1, with no clear D. CDR3 size: 11 residues. Germline V gene lookup returns CDR1 SGDLS and CDR2 YYNGEE. With 4 bases removed from V and 9 bases from J, the gap between germline ends came to 8 bases. In DNA, the CDR3 is TGTGCCAGCAGCCCCCTTTGTGAGCAGTTCTTC. It specifies CASSPLCEQFF.